This T cell receptor (beta chain) is drawn from a study of cytomegalovirus exposure and HLA in healthy donors. Looking at the study overall: From HLA-typed donors, an early data release held some 80 million unique TCRs.

Study outcomes and limitations: Most TCR beta V segments were productive about 90% or about 30% of the time in an earlier analysis.

A multiplex PCR was run with 60 Vbeta primers and 13 Jbeta primers. Data came from immunoSEQ multiplex PCR; TCRdb stores just in-frame clones and leaves some out. The sample includes some 180,000 clones, 73% of them seen just once. Trimming stripped 4 bases from V and 4 bases from J, with 10 bases between. The length of the CDR3 is 13 residues. Looked up from germline, CDR1 is LNHNV and CDR2 is YYDKDF (reference sequence). On this clone: Its antigen is not known.

Sequencing was carried out using PBMCs. The receptor was derived from a woman between 18 and 30 years old in good health and CMV-seropositive. The V gene is TRBV15, the J gene TRBJ1-1; D may be TRBD1 (5 bases). Here the CDR3 reads CATSTGKGTEAFF. Here the CDR3 DNA reads TGTGCCACCAGCACAGGGAAGGGCACTGAAGCTTTCTTT.